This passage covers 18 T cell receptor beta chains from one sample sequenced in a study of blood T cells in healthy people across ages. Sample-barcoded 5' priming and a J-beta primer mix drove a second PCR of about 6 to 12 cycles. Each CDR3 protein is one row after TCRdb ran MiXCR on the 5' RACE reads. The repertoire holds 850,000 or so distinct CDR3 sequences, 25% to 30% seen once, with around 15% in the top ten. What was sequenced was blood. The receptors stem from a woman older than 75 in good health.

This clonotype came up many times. The CDR3 spells CASSFRTGYEQYF. The CDR3 nucleotides are TGTGCCAGCAGCTTCCGGACAGGCTACGAGCAGTACTTC. The chain uses TRBV7-9 and TRBJ2-7; TRBD1 matches 7 bases. There are 13 residues in the CDR3. The junction had 2 bases not matched to a gene; V was cut back by 3 bases and J by 3 bases. The germline V gene encodes CDR1 SEHNR and CDR2 FQNEAQ (reference sequence).

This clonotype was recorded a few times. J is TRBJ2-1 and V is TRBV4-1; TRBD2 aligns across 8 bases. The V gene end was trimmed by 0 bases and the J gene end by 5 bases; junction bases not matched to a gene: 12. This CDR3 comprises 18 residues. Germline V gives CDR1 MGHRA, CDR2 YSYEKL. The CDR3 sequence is CASSQDRVAGGPHNEQFF. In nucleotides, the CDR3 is TGCGCCAGCAGCCAAGATCGAGTGGCGGGGGGCCCCCACAATGAGCAGTTCTTC.

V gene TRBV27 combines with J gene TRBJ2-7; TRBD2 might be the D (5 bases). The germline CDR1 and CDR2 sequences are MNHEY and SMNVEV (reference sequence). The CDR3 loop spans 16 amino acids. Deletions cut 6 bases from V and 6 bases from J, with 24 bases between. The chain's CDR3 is CASSADYGVPEGEQYF. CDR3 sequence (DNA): TGTGCCAGCAGCGCTGACTACGGTGTCCCTGAGGGCGAGCAGTACTTC.

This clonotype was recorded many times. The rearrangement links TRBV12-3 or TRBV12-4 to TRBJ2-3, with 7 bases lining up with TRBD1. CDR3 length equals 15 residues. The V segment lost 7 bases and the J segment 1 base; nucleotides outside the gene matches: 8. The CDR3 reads CASTKGGGGTDTQYF. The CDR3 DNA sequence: TGTGCCAGCACCAAAGGGGGCGGAGGCACAGATACGCAGTATTTT.

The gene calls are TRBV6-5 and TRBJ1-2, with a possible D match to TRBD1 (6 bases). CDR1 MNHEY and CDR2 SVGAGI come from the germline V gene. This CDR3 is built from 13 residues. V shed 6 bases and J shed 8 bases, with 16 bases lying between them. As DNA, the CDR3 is TGTGCCAGCAGAAGTTCTGTTGGGGGCGGCTACACCTTC. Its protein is CASRSSVGGGYTF.

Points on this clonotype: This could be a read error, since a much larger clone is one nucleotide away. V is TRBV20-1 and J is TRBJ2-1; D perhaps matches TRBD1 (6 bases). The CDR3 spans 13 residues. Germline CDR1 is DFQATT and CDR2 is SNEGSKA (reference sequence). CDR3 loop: CSARRTVGNKQFF. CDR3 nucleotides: TGCAGTGCTAGGAGGACAGTGGGCAATAAGCAGTTCTTC.

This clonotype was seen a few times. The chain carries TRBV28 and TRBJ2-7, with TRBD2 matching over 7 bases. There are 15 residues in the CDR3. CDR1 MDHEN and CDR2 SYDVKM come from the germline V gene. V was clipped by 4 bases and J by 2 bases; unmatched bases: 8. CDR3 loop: CASSWGGTFAYEQYF. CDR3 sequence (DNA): TGTGCCAGCAGTTGGGGGGGGACTTTTGCCTACGAGCAGTACTTC.

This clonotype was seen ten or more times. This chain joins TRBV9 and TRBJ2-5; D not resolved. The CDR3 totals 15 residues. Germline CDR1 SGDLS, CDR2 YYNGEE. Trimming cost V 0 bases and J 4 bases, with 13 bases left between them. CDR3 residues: CASSVGLGSPETQYF. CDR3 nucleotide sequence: TGTGCCAGCAGCGTAGGGCTGGGATCCCCAGAGACCCAGTACTTC.

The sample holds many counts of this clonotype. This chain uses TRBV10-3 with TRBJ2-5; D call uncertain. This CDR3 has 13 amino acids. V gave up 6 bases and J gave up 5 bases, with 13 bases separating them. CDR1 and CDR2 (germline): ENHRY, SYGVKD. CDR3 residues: CAIRALERETQYF. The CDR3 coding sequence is TGTGCCATCAGGGCACTTGAACGGGAGACCCAGTACTTC.

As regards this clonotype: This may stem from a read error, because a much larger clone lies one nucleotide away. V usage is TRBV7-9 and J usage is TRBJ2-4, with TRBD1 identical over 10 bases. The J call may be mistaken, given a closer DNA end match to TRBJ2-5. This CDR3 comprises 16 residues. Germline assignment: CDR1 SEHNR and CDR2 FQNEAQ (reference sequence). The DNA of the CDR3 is TGTGCCAGCACCGGACAGGGGGTCGTAGGAAGGGAGACCCAGTACTTC. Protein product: CASTGQGVVGRETQYF.

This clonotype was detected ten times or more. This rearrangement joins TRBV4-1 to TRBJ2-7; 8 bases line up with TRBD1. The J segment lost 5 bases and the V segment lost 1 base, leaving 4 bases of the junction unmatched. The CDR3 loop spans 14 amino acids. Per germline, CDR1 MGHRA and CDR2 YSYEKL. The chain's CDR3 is CASSQADRVNEQYF. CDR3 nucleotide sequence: TGCGCCAGCAGCCAAGCGGACAGGGTCAACGAGCAGTACTTC.

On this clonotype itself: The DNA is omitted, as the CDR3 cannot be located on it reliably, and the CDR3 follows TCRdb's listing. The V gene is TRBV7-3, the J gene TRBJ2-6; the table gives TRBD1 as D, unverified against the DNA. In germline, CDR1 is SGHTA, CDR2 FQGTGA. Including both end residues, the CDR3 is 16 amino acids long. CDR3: CASSPGWGSGANVRTF.

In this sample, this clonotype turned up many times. The CDR3 reads CASSLGGTDFSYGYTF. The CDR3 region has the DNA TGTGCCAGCAGTTTAGGGGGGACAGATTTTTCCTATGGCTACACCTTC. The chain combines TRBV28 with TRBJ1-2, with TRBD1 matching 7 bases. The trim removed 2 bases at V and 4 bases at J, leaving 10 bases unmatched. Germline V gives CDR1 MDHEN, CDR2 SYDVKM. This CDR3 comprises 16 residues.

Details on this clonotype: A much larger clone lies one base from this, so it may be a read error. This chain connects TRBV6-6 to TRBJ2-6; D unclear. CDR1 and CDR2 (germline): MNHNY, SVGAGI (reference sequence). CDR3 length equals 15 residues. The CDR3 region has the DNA TGTGCCAACAGTACCGGTACAGAGTCTACGAACGTCCTGACTTTC. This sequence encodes CANSTGTESTNVLTF.

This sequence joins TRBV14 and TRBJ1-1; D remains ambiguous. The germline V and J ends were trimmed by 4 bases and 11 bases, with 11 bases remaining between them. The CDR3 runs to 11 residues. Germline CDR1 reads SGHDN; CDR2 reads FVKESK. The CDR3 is CASSLGSWAFF. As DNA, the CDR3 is TGTGCCAGCAGCCTAGGATCGTGGGCTTTCTTT.

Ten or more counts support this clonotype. The CDR3 region is CSVRSETGGFNYGYTF. CDR3 coding DNA: TGCAGCGTTCGTTCCGAGACAGGGGGTTTTAACTATGGCTACACCTTC. The chain has TRBV29-1 and TRBJ1-2; 9 nucleotides agree with TRBD1. The CDR3 sequence is 16 residues long. Trimming removed 5 bases from V and 1 base from J; junction bases left unmatched: 11. The germline V gene encodes CDR1 SQVTM and CDR2 ANQGSEA. Full variable domain (missing parts from reference TRBV29-1 and TRBJ1-2): SAVISQKPSRDICQRGTSLTIQCQVDSQVTMMFWYRQQPGQSLTLIATANQGSEATYESGFVIDKFPISRPNLTFSTLTVSNMSPEDSSIYLCSVRSETGGFNYGYTFGSGTRLTVV.

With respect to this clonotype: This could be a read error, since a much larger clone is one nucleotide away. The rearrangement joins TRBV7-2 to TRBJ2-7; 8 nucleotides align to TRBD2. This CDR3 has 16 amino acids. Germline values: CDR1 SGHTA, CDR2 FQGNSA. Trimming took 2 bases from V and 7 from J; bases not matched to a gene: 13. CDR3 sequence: CASSLFGGGKYNEQYF. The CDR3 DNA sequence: TGTGCCAGCAGCTTATTCGGCGGGGGGAAGTACAATGAGCAGTACTTC.

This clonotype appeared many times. CDR3 coding DNA: TGTGCCAGCAGCTTAGGGGCGGAGGCTACACGCTATGGCTACACCTTC. This codes for CASSLGAEATRYGYTF. This rearrangement joins TRBV7-9 to TRBJ1-2; D gene ambiguous. Trimming removed 1 base from V and 4 bases from J, with 16 bases in between. CDR3 length: 16 residues. Germline V gives CDR1 SEHNR, CDR2 FQNEAQ (reference sequence).